One and the same sample provided the 27 T cell receptor beta chains below, sequenced in a study of breast tumors, draining lymph nodes, adjacent tissues. Samples came from axillary lymph nodes draining the breast cancer. Each CDR3 protein is one row after TCRdb ran MiXCR on the multiplex PCR reads. The repertoire holds about 180,000 distinct CDR3 sequences, with 33% as singletons. Sample: axillary lymph node tissue. These receptors were obtained from a female donor with breast cancer. Some clones in this sample may be carry-over from other donors' samples.

This chain links TRBV7-9 with TRBJ1-1; unclear D gene. V lost 1 base to trimming and J lost 7 bases, with 10 bases between them. This CDR3 is built from 13 residues. Germline V gives CDR1 SEHNR, CDR2 FQNEAQ (reference sequence). The CDR3 reads CASSLVNHSEAFF. CDR3 DNA sequence: TGTGCCAGCAGCTTAGTGAACCACAGTGAAGCTTTCTTT.

In this sample, this clonotype turned up many times. The rearrangement uses TRBV19 and TRBJ2-7; D may be TRBD1 or TRBD2 (5 bases each). The V end lost 1 base, the J end lost 0 bases, and 7 bases lay between the germline ends. The CDR3 runs to 14 residues. CDR1 LNHDA and CDR2 SQIVND come from the germline V gene (reference sequence). CDR3 protein: CASSIGGNSYEQYF. The CDR3 nucleotides read TGTGCCAGTAGTATAGGGGGGAACTCCTACGAGCAGTACTTC.

The genes are TRBV11-3 and TRBJ1-2; D is unclear. Trimming stripped 5 bases from V and 7 bases from J, with 2 bases between. This CDR3 spans 9 amino acids. Germline values: CDR1 SGHNT, CDR2 YENEEA. CDR3 bases: TGTGCCAGCAGCCCTGGCTACACCTTC. Translating it yields CASSPGYTF.

This clonotype was picked up many times. This chain uses TRBV27 with TRBJ2-7; possibly TRBD2 for D (6 bases). This CDR3 is built from 14 residues. V dropped 6 bases and J dropped 2 bases, with 14 bases sitting between them. Germline V lookup: CDR1 MNHEY, CDR2 SMNVEV (reference sequence). The CDR3 loop reads CASRVFGGAYEQYF. The DNA for the CDR3 is TGTGCCAGCAGGGTATTTGGCGGGGCCTACGAGCAGTACTTC.

Notes on this clonotype: A much more abundant neighbour one base away suggests this may be a read error. The chain uses TRBV28 and TRBJ1-6; no reliable D call. The CDR3 is made up of 12 amino acids. Germline CDR1 and CDR2: MDHEN and SYDVKM. CDR3 sequence (DNA): TGTGGGGTAGTTGGAAGTAATTCACCCCTCCACTTT. Its translation is CGVVGSNSPLHF.

This clonotype has a count of ten or more. The chain employs TRBV9 and TRBJ1-3; possible D gene TRBD1, 5 bases. Germline assignment: CDR1 SGDLS and CDR2 YYNGEE. The CDR3 is 14 amino acids. Trimming left V 2 bases short and J 6 bases short, with 12 bases between. The chain's CDR3 is CASSVLGGSNTIYF. CDR3 in DNA: TGTGCCAGCAGCGTCCTCGGGGGGTCAAACACCATATATTTT.

DNA of the CDR3: TGTGCCAGCAGTTTATGGCTAGCCGCTAACTCAGATACGCAGTATTTT. Amino acids: CASSLWLAANSDTQYF. The chain carries TRBV28 and TRBJ2-3, with D perhaps TRBD2 (5 bases). Germline CDR1 is MDHEN and CDR2 is SYDVKM. The CDR3 runs 16 residues. V shed 0 bases and J shed 4 bases, with 14 bases lying between them. Filled out from reference TRBV28 and TRBJ2-3, the complete variable domain reads DVKVTQSSRYLVKRTGEKVFLECVQDMDHENMFWYRQDPGLGLRLIYFSYDVKMKEKGDIPEGYSVSREKKERFSLILESASTNQTSMYLCASSLWLAANSDTQYFGPGTRLTVL.

This clonotype came up many times. The junction differs from germline at one of its ends, possibly a read error. The chain joins TRBV7-7 to TRBJ2-1, with 11 bases matching TRBD2. Germline values: CDR1 SSHAT, CDR2 FNYEAQ (reference sequence). This CDR3 has 16 residues. The CDR3 spells CASSPGLAGGPNEQFF. CDR3 in DNA: TGTGCTAGCAGCCCGGGGTTAGCGGGAGGGCCCAATGAGCAGTTCTTC.

This clonotype was recorded at least ten times. The chain links TRBV7-6 to TRBJ2-6; D is uncertain. This CDR3 has 11 amino acids. Germline CDR1 reads SGHVS; CDR2 reads FNYEAQ. Trimming stripped 5 bases from V and 19 bases from J, with 15 bases between. The CDR3 nucleotides are TGTGCCAGCAGCCCTCTCTCCACCGTAACTTTC. It translates to CASSPLSTVTF. The whole variable domain, remainder taken from reference TRBV7-6 and TRBJ2-6, is GAGVSQSPRYKVTKRGQDVALRCDPISGHVSLYWYRQALGQGPEFLTYFNYEAQQDKSGLPNDRFSAERPEGSISTLTIQRTEQRDSAMYRCASSPLSTVTFGAGSRLTVL.

This clonotype was detected many times. This chain uses TRBV7-6 with TRBJ2-7; 9 positions agree with TRBD1. The CDR3 contains 15 residues. Germline CDR1 SGHVS, CDR2 FNYEAQ. V shed 1 base and J 5 bases; nucleotides not matched to a gene: 6. The CDR3 sequence: CASSLDRDRENEQYF. In DNA form, the CDR3 reads TGTGCCAGCAGCTTAGACAGGGACAGGGAAAACGAGCAGTACTTC. Filled out from reference TRBV7-6 and TRBJ2-7, the complete variable domain reads GAGVSQSPRYKVTKRGQDVALRCDPISGHVSLYWYRQALGQGPEFLTYFNYEAQQDKSGLPNDRFSAERPEGSISTLTIQRTEQRDSAMYRCASSLDRDRENEQYFGPGTRLTVT.

This clonotype was counted between two and nine times. This clone may be a read error of a much larger clone one base away. The V call is TRBV20-1, the J call TRBJ1-3, with D possibly TRBD1 on 6 matching bases. CDR3 length: 15 amino acids. Germline values: CDR1 DFQATT, CDR2 SNEGSKA (reference sequence). CDR3 amino acids: CSALTGWDSANTIYF. The CDR3 nucleotides are TGCAGTGCTCTAACAGGGTGGGACTCTGCAAACACCATATATTTT.

The gene calls are TRBV2 and TRBJ2-6, with D unresolved. This CDR3 is 16 amino acids long. Germline-derived CDR1 and CDR2 are SNHLY and FYNNEI. The ends were cut back, 5 bases at V and 0 bases at J, with 11 bases in the middle. CDR3 sequence: CASSSPTLSGANVLTF. CDR3 sequence (DNA): TGTGCCAGCAGTTCCCCTACCCTCTCTGGGGCCAACGTCCTGACTTTC. Looking up the rest from reference TRBV2 and TRBJ2-6 gives the full variable domain: EPEVTQTPSHQVTQMGQEVILRCVPISNHLYFYWYRQILGQKVEFLVSFYNNEISEKSEIFDDQFSVERPDGSNFTLKIRSTKLEDSAMYFCASSSPTLSGANVLTFGAGSRLTVL.

As concerns this clonotype: No conserved phenylalanine or tryptophan ends this CDR3, so it is likely a read error. The chain carries TRBV7-3 and TRBJ2-3; 7 bases agree with TRBD2. Germline CDR1 reads SGHTA; CDR2 reads FQGTGA. The junction had 5 bases not matched to a gene; V was cut back by 4 bases and J by 4 bases. CDR3 length: 14 residues. The CDR3 here is CASSSRGRADTQYL. The CDR3 coding sequence is TGTGCCAGCAGCTCCCGCGGGAGAGCAGATACGCAGTATCTT.

This clonotype was found many times. The rearrangement uses TRBV7-9 and TRBJ2-3, with 8 bases lining up with TRBD2. The germline V gene encodes CDR1 SEHNR and CDR2 FQNEAQ (reference sequence). Trimming took 6 bases from V and 3 from J; bases not matched to a gene: 8. There are 15 residues in the CDR3. CDR3 sequence reads: CASRASGQRTDTQYF. The CDR3 bases are TGTGCCAGCAGAGCTAGCGGGCAGAGGACAGATACGCAGTATTTT.

This clonotype was seen ten or more times. The chain links TRBV18 to TRBJ2-5; 12 nucleotides match TRBD2. V trimming: 1 base; J trimming: 5 bases; junction bases outside the gene matches: 5. The CDR3 covers 16 residues. Germline V gives CDR1 KGHSH, CDR2 LQKENI. CDR3 bases: TGTGCCAGCTCACCACAGGGACTAGCGGGCGGGGAGACCCAGTACTTC. Protein product: CASSPQGLAGGETQYF.

In its sample, this clonotype was seen a few times. With a much larger clone just one base away, this may be a read error. The chain uses TRBV20-1 and TRBJ2-7; possible D gene TRBD2, 6 bases. The ends were cut back, 2 bases at V and 1 base at J, with 18 bases in the middle. This CDR3 region has 16 residues. Germline V gene sequence: CDR1 DFQATT, CDR2 SNEGSKA (reference sequence). CDR3 nucleotide sequence: TGCAGTGCTAGAAACCTTTTGAGGGAGGCTTCCTACGAGCAGTACTTC. It specifies CSARNLLREASYEQYF.

J is TRBJ2-2 and V is TRBV7-8; a weak D match, TRBD2 (6 bases). Germline lookup yields CDR1 SGHVS and CDR2 FQNEAQ. The CDR3 is made up of 12 amino acids. V lost 7 bases and J 7 bases, leaving 10 bases between the germline ends. Here the CDR3 DNA reads TGTGCCAGCACCGAGACTAGCGGGGAGCTGTTTTTT. Amino acid sequence: CASTETSGELFF.

The V gene is TRBV7-2, the J gene TRBJ2-2; D is perhaps TRBD1 (5 bases). CDR3 length: 13 amino acids. V dropped 5 bases and J dropped 9 bases, with 13 bases sitting between them. Germline CDR1 is SGHTA and CDR2 is FQGNSA. CDR3 nucleotide sequence: TGTGCCAGCAGCCCAGGGCCACCGCGGGAGCTGTTTTTT. Its translation is CASSPGPPRELFF.

This clonotype has a count of ten or more. The J gene is TRBJ1-5, the V gene TRBV3-1; no clear D. CDR3 length: 14 amino acids. CDR1 and CDR2 (germline): LGHDT, YNNKEL (reference sequence). V was pared by 2 bases and J by 9 bases, with 14 bases between. CDR3 nucleotides: TGTGCCAGCAGCCAAACAGAGAGTTATTGGCCCCAGCATTTT. It yields the protein CASSQTESYWPQHF.

V gene TRBV7-9 combines with J gene TRBJ2-2, with D unresolved. Trimming removed 5 bases from V and 9 bases from J, with 16 bases in between. The CDR3 is 14 amino acids. Germline CDR1 is SEHNR and CDR2 is FQNEAQ (reference sequence). CDR3 DNA: TGTGCCAGCAGCCCGGGCCAGAGTGCCAGGGAGCTGTTTTTT. It is translated as CASSPGQSARELFF.

This clonotype has at least ten counts. The chain joins TRBV5-1 to TRBJ2-7; D may be TRBD1 (5 bases). The CDR3 is made up of 14 amino acids. Germline CDR1 and CDR2: SGHRS and YFSETQ. The V end lost 2 bases, the J end lost 4 bases, and 13 bases lay between the germline ends. In DNA, the CDR3 is TGCGCCAGCAGCTTAGGGCAGGGAATTTACGAGCAGTACTTC. Protein sequence: CASSLGQGIYEQYF. Filled out from reference TRBV5-1 and TRBJ2-7, the complete variable domain reads KAGVTQTPRYLIKTRGQQVTLSCSPISGHRSVSWYQQTPGQGLQFLFEYFSETQRNKGNFPGRFSGRQFSNSRSEMNVSTLELGDSALYLCASSLGQGIYEQYFGPGTRLTVT.

V and J are TRBV29-1 and TRBJ1-2; D might be TRBD1 (5 bases). Trimming took off 4 bases at V and 9 bases at J, with 12 bases between the two ends. CDR1 is SQVTM, CDR2 ANQGSEA, per germline. The CDR3 consists of 11 residues. The CDR3: CSVGDSRRYTF. The CDR3 bases are TGCAGCGTTGGTGACAGTAGGCGCTACACCTTC.

The sample holds one count of this clonotype. J is TRBJ2-1 and V is TRBV2; 9 nucleotides match TRBD2. V trimming: 3 bases; J trimming: 1 base; junction bases outside the gene matches: 10. The CDR3 length is 18 residues. Germline lookup yields CDR1 SNHLY and CDR2 FYNNEI. The DNA for the CDR3 is TGTGCCAGCAGTGAGGGGACTAGCCTTCGCGCGTCCTACAATGAGCAGTTCTTC. Protein: CASSEGTSLRASYNEQFF.

Ten or more counts support this clonotype. The genes are TRBV20-1 and TRBJ2-1; 7 positions match TRBD2. The germline V gene encodes CDR1 DFQATT and CDR2 SNEGSKA (reference sequence). The CDR3 length is 15 residues. V gave up 6 bases and J gave up 1 base; unmatched junction bases: 9. The CDR3 loop is CSALKRGVSYNEQFF. The CDR3 coding sequence is TGCAGTGCCCTGAAGCGGGGTGTATCCTACAATGAGCAGTTCTTC.

In DNA, the CDR3 is TGTGCCAGCAGCGGGGGAAGGACAGGGGGAGTTTCACCCCTCCACTTT. Translated, it gives CASSGGRTGGVSPLHF. The rearrangement links TRBV9 to TRBJ1-6; TRBD1 aligns across 10 bases. CDR3 length: 16 residues. Germline V gene lookup returns CDR1 SGDLS and CDR2 YYNGEE. V dropped 3 bases and J dropped 9; count of bases not matched to a gene: 9.

This clonotype was observed many times. V gene TRBV7-9 combines with J gene TRBJ1-5; D not resolved. V shed 1 base and J shed 5 bases, with 9 bases lying between them. The germline gives CDR1 SEHNR, CDR2 FQNEAQ (reference sequence). This CDR3 comprises 14 residues. CDR3 nucleotide sequence: TGTGCCAGCAGCTTAGGTGGGGTCGATCAGCCCCAGCATTTT. It translates to CASSLGGVDQPQHF.

Comments on this clonotype: A read error may explain this, as a much larger clone is one base away. The chain recombines TRBV11-2 with TRBJ2-7; D gene uncertain. The germline V gene encodes CDR1 SGHAT and CDR2 FQNNGV. Trimming left V 11 bases short and J 1 base short, with 18 bases between. This CDR3 comprises 14 residues. CDR3 bases: TGTGCCTGCTCCCCCTTTGTCGGATCCTACGAGCAGTACTTC. Its translation: CACSPFVGSYEQYF.